This T cell receptor (beta chain) was obtained from a study of molecular identifiers for immune sequencing clone quantification. Making the bulk TCR libraries relied on previously described methods and listed TCR primers. TCRdb analysed the PCR reads with MiXCR anew, one entry per CDR3 protein. Of about half a million distinct CDR3 sequences in the sample, about 26% are singletons; the top ten hold under 0.8%. A note on this clonotype: The antigen remains undetermined.

Between the trimmed V and J ends, which lost 4 bases and 8 bases, there was a span of 10 bases. The germline CDR1 and CDR2 sequences are SGDLS and YYNGEE. The CDR3 has 12 amino acids. Study-wide results and caveats: Molecules of identical TCR sharing a barcode could underestimate highly expanded clone sizes.

Construction of naive CD8 libraries employed roughly 18,000 to 1,100,000 sorted cells together with 10%, 30% or 50% RNA. A CD8+CD4-CCR7+CD45RA+ phenotype served as the sorting definition for naive CD8 T cells. This chain links TRBV9 with TRBJ2-1; D remains unclear. This clonotype was sampled from a human donor in good health. Some libraries in this study had Jurkat cell RNA spiked in. Sequencing used naive CD8+ T cells from blood, with Jurkat cell RNA spiked in. Subset: FACS-sorted CD8+CD4-CCR7+CD45RA+ naive T cells. CDR3 nucleotides: TGTGCCAGCAGCCCCCAACTCGATGAGCAGTTCTTC. Amino acids: CASSPQLDEQFF.